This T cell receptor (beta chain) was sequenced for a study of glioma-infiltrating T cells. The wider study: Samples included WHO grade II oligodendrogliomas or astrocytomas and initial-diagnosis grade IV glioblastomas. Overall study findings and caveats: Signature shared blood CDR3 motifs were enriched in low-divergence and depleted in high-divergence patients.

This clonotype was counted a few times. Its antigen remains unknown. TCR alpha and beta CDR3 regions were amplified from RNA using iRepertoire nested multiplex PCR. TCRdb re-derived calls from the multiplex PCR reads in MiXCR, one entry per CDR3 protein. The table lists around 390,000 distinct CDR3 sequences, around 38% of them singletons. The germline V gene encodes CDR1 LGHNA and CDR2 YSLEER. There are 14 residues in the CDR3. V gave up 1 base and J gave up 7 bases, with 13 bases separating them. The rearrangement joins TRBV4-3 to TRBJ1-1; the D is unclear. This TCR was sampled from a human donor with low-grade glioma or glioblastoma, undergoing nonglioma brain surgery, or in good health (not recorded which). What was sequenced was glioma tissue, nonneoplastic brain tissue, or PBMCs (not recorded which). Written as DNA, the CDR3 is TGCGCCAGCAGCCAAGGTCAATCCAGAGGTGAAGCTTTCTTT. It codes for CASSQGQSRGEAFF.